The clone carrying this TCR beta chain has at least ten counts. Donors were all healthy Caucasians. The V gene's germline CDR1 is SGHTA and CDR2 FQGNSA. V lost 6 bases and J lost 6; bases outside the gene matches: 5. The CDR3 is 14 amino acids. The sample comes from a study of identical twins. Via MiXCR, TCRdb re-called the 5' RACE reads, giving one row per CDR3 protein. The repertoire holds about 100,000 distinct CDR3 sequences, 5.9% seen once, with approximately 12% in the top ten. This chain connects TRBV7-2 to TRBJ1-4, with 9 bases aligning to TRBD1. This receptor was identified in a woman aged 45-60 years in good health. The sample comprised memory T cells sorted from blood. The DNA of the CDR3 is TGTGCCAGCAGGCCCGGGACAGGGCATGAAAAACTGTTTTTT. It translates to CASRPGTGHEKLFF.